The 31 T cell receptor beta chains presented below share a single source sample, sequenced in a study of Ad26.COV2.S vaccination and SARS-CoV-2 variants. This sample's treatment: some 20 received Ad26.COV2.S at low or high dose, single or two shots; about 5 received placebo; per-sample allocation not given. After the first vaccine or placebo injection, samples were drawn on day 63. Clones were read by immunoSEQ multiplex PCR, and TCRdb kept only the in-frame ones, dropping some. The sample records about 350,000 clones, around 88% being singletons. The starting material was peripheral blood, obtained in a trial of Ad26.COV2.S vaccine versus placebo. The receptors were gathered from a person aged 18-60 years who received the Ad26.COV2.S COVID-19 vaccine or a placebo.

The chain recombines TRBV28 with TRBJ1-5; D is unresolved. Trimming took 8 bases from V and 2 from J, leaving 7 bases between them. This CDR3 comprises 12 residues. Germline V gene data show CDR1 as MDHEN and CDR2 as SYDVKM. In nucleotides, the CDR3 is TGTGCCAGCGGCGAAGGCAATCAGCCCCAGCATTTT. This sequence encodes CASGEGNQPQHF.

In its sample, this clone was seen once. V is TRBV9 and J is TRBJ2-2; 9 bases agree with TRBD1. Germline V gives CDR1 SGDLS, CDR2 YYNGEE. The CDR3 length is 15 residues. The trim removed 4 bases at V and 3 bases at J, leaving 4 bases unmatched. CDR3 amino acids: CASSHDRGYTGELFF. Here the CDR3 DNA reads TGTGCCAGCAGCCACGACAGGGGGTACACCGGGGAGCTGTTTTTT.

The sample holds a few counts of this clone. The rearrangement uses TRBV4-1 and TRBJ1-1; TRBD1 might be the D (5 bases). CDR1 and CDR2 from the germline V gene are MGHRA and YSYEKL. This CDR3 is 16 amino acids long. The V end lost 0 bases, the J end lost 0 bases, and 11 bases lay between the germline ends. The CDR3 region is CASSQEGGTMNTEAFF. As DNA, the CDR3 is TGCGCCAGCAGCCAAGAGGGGGGGACCATGAACACTGAAGCTTTCTTT.

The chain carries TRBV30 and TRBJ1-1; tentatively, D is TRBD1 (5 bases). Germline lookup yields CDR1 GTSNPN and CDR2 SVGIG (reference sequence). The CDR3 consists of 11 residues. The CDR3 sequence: CVGRANTEAFF. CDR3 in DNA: TGTGTCGGCAGGGCGAACACTGAAGCTTTCTTT.

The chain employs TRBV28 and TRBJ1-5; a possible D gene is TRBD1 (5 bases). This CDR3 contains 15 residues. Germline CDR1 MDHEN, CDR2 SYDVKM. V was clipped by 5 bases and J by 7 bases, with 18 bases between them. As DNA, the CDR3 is TGTGCCAGCAGTGCCCCGGGCGGGACCGGGCAGCCCCAGCATTTT. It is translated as CASSAPGGTGQPQHF.

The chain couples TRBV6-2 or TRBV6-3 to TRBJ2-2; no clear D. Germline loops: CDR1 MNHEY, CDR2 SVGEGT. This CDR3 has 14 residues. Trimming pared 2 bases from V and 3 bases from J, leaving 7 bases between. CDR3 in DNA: TGTGCCAGCAGTTACCGCAGCTACACCGGGGAGCTGTTTTTT. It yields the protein CASSYRSYTGELFF.

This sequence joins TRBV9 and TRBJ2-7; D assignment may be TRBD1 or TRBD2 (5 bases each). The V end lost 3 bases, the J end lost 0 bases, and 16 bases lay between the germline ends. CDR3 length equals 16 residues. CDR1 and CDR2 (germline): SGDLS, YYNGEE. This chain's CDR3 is CASSETEGLNSYEQYF. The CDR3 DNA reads TGTGCCAGCAGCGAGACTGAGGGGCTGAACTCCTACGAGCAGTACTTC.

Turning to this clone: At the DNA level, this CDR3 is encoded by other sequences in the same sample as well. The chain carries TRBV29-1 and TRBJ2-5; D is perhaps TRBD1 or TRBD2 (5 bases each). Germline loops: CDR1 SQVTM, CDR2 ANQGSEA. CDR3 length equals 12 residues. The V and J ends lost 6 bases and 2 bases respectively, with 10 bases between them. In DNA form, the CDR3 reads TGCAGCGTCGCCGGGGCTCAAGAGACCCAGTACTTC. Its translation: CSVAGAQETQYF. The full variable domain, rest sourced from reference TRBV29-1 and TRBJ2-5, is SAVISQKPSRDICQRGTSLTIQCQVDSQVTMMFWYRQQPGQSLTLIATANQGSEATYESGFVIDKFPISRPNLTFSTLTVSNMSPEDSSIYLCSVAGAQETQYFGPGTRLLVL.

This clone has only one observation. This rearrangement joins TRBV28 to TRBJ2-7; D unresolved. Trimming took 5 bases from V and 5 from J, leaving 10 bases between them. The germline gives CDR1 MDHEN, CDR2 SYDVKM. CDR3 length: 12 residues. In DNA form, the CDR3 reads TGTGCCAGCAGTCCGCCAGACAACGAGCAGTACTTC. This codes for CASSPPDNEQYF.

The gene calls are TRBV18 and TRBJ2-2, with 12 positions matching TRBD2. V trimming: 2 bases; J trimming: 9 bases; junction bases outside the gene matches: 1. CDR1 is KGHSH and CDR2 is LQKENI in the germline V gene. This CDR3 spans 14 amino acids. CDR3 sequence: CASSPTSGRWELFF. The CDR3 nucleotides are TGTGCCAGCTCACCAACTAGCGGGAGGTGGGAGCTGTTTTTT. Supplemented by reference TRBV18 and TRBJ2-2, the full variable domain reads NAGVMQNPRHLVRRRGQEARLRCSPMKGHSHVYWYRQLPEEGLKFMVYLQKENIIDESGMPKERFSAEFPKEGPSILRIQQVVRGDSAAYFCASSPTSGRWELFFGEGSRLTVL.

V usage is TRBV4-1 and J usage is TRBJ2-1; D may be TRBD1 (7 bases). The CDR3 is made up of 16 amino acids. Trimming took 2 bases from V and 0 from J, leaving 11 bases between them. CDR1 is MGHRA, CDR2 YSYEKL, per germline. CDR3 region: CASSQTGEVSYNEQFF. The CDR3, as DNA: TGCGCCAGCAGCCAAACAGGGGAGGTCTCCTACAATGAGCAGTTCTTC.

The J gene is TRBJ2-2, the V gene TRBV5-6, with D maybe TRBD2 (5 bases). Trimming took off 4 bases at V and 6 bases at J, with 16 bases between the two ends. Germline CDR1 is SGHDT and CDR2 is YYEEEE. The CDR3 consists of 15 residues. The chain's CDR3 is CASSQDPGIPGELFF. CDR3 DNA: TGTGCCAGCAGCCAGGACCCGGGGATCCCCGGGGAGCTGTTTTTT. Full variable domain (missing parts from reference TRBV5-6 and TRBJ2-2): DAGVTQSPTHLIKTRGQQVTLRCSPKSGHDTVSWYQQALGQGPQFIFQYYEEEERQRGNFPDRFSGHQFPNYSSELNVNALLLGDSALYLCASSQDPGIPGELFFGEGSRLTVL.

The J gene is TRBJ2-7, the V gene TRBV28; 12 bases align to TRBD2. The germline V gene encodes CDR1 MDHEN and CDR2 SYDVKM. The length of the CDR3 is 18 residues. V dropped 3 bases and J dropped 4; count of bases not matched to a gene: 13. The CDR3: CASSFKASGRDHRYEQYF. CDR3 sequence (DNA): TGTGCCAGCAGTTTTAAGGCTAGCGGGAGGGATCATCGGTACGAGCAGTACTTC. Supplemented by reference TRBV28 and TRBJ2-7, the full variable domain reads DVKVTQSSRYLVKRTGEKVFLECVQDMDHENMFWYRQDPGLGLRLIYFSYDVKMKEKGDIPEGYSVSREKKERFSLILESASTNQTSMYLCASSFKASGRDHRYEQYFGPGTRLTVT.

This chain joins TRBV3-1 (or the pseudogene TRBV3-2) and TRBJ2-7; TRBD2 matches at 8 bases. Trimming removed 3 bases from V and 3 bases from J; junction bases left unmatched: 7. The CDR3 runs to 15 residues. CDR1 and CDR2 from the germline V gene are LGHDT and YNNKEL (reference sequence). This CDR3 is CASSHSGGRRYEQYF. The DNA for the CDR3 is TGTGCCAGCAGCCATTCGGGAGGGAGACGCTACGAGCAGTACTTC.

The CDR3 DNA follows: TGCGCCAGCAGCTTGGTCGCAGGGGACGCCGATACGCAGTATTTT. This translates into CASSLVAGDADTQYF. V usage is TRBV5-1 and J usage is TRBJ2-3; weak D call: TRBD1 (6 bases). Germline CDR1 and CDR2: SGHRS and YFSETQ. There are 15 residues in the CDR3. V lost 0 bases and J lost 6, with 14 bases in between.

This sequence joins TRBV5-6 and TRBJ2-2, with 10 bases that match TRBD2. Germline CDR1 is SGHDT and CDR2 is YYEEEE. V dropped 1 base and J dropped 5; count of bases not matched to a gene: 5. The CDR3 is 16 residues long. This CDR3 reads CASSLTSGDGTGELFF. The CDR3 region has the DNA TGTGCCAGCAGCTTGACTAGCGGGGACGGAACCGGGGAGCTGTTTTTT.

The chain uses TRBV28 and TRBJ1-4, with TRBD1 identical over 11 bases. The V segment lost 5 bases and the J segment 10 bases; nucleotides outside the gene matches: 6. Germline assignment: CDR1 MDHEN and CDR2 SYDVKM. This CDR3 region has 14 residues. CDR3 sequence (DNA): TGTGCCAGCAGTAAGGGACAGGGGGGTGGAAAACTGTTTTTT. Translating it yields CASSKGQGGGKLFF.

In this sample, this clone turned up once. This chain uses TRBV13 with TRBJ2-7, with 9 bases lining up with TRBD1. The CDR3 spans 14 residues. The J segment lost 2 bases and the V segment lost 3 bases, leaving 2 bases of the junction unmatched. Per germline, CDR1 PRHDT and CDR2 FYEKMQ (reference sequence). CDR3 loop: CASSFRTGAYEQYF. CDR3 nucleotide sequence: TGTGCCAGCAGCTTTAGGACAGGGGCCTACGAGCAGTACTTC.

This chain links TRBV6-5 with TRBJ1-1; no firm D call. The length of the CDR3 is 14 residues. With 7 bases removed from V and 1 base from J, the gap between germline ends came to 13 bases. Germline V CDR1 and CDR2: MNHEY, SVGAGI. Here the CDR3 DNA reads TGTGCCAGCACCCCTGGTGGGCAGAACACTGAAGCTTTCTTT. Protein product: CASTPGGQNTEAFF.

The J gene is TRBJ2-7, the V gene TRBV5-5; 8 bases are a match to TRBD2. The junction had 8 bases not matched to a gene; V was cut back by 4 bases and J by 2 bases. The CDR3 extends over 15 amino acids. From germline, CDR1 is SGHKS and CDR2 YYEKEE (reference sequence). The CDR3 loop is CASSLTSATAYEQYF. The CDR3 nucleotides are TGTGCCAGCAGCCTGACTAGCGCCACTGCCTACGAGCAGTACTTC.

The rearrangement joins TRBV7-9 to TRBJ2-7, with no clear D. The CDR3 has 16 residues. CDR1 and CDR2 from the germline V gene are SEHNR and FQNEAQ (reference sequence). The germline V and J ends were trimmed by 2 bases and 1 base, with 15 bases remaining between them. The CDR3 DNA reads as TGTGCCAGCAGCTTATCGGCCAGGATGATTTCCTACGAGCAGTACTTC. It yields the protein CASSLSARMISYEQYF. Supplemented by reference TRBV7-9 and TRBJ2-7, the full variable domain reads DTGVSQNPRHKITKRGQNVTFRCDPISEHNRLYWYRQTLGQGPEFLTYFQNEAQLEKSRLLSDRFSAERPKGSFSTLEIQRTEQGDSAMYLCASSLSARMISYEQYFGPGTRLTVT.

For the CDR3, the DNA is TGCAGCGTCCCTGGCAGGCTAGCAGGCGGGGAGCTGTTTTTT. This translates into CSVPGRLAGGELFF. The chain has TRBV29-1 and TRBJ2-2; tentative D call: TRBD2 (5 bases). The CDR3 length is 14 residues. V was pared by 6 bases and J by 7 bases, with 18 bases between. Germline CDR1 SQVTM, CDR2 ANQGSEA.

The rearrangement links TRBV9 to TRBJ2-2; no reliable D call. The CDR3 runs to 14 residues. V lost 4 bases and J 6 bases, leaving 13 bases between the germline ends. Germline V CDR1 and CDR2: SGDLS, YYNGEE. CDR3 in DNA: TGTGCCAGCAGCCCTCCGGTCCAGTCCGGGGAGCTGTTTTTT. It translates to CASSPPVQSGELFF. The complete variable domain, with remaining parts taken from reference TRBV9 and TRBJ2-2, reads DSGVTQTPKHLITATGQRVTLRCSPRSGDLSVYWYQQSLDQGLQFLIQYYNGEERAKGNILERFSAQQFPDLHSELNLSSLELGDSALYFCASSPPVQSGELFFGEGSRLTVL.

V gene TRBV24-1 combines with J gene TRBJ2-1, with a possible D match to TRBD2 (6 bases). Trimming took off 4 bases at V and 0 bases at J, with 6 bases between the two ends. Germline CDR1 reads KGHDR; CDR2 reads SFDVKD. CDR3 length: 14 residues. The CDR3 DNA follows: TGTGCCACCAGTGAGGGGGGCTCCTACAATGAGCAGTTCTTC. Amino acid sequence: CATSEGGSYNEQFF.

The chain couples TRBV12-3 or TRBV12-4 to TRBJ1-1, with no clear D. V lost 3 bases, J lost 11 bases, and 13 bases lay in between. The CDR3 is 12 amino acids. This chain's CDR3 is CASSLNGRRAFF. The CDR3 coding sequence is TGTGCCAGCAGTTTGAATGGGCGAAGGGCTTTCTTT.

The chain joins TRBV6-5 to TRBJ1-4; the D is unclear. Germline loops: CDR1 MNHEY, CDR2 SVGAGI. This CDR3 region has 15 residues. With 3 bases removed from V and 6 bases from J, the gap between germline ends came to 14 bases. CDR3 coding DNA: TGTGCCAGCAGTTATTCCGCGGGCGGGGATGAAAAACTGTTTTTT. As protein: CASSYSAGGDEKLFF.

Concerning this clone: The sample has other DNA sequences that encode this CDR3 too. The CDR3 loop reads CASSLASVSYEQYF. In DNA, the CDR3 is TGTGCCAGCAGCTTAGCGTCAGTGTCCTACGAGCAGTACTTC. The chain recombines TRBV7-9 with TRBJ2-7; D is uncertain. V was shortened by 0 bases and J by 1 base, with 7 bases between the two germline ends. The CDR3 covers 14 residues. The germline CDR1 and CDR2 sequences are SEHNR and FQNEAQ (reference sequence).

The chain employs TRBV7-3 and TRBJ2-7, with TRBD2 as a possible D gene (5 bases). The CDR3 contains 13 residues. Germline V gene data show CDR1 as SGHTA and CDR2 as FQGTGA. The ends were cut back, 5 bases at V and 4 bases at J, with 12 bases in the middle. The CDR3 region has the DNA TGTGCCAGCAGCCTCGAACTAGTATACGAGCAGTACTTC. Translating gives CASSLELVYEQYF.

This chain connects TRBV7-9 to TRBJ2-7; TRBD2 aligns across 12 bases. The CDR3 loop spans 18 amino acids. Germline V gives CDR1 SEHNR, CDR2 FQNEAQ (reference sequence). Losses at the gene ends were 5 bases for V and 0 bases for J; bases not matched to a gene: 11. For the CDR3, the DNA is TGTGCCAGCAGCACTGGGACTAGCGGGCTTCACCACTCCTACGAGCAGTACTTC. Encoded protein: CASSTGTSGLHHSYEQYF.

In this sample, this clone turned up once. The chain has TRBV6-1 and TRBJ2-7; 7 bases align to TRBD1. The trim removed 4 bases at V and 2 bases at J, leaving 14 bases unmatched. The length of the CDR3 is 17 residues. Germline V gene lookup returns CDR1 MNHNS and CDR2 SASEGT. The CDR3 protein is CASSASYRGKNTYEQYF. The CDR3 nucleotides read TGTGCCAGCAGTGCTTCCTACAGGGGTAAAAACACCTACGAGCAGTACTTC.

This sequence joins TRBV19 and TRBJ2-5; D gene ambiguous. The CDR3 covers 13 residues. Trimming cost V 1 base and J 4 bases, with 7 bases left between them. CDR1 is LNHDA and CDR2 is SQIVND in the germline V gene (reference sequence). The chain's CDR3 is CASSIVWRETQYF. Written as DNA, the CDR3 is TGTGCCAGTAGTATAGTTTGGCGAGAGACCCAGTACTTC.